The entry that follows covers one TCR beta chain sequence. Its target is unknown. This sample was taken from a study of T-cell memory formation after mild COVID-19. Study-wide results and limits: Shrinking CD4+ clones resided mostly in CM and EM, and CD8+ ones in EMRA.

V dropped 5 bases and J dropped 2; count of bases not matched to a gene: 8. This CDR3 is built from 15 residues. TCRdb ran MiXCR on the 5' RACE reads and lists one entry per CDR3 protein. The data contain 110,000 to 150,000 distinct CDR3 sequences, around 25% of them singletons. This receptor was taken from an adult woman who had mild COVID-19 (a few samples of this study predate the infection). Cell type and time point are not known. The chain uses TRBV12-3 or TRBV12-4 and TRBJ1-2, with TRBD1 matching over 7 bases. The sample consisted of PBMCs or a T cell subset sorted from them (not recorded which). The CDR3 coding sequence is TGTGCCAGCAGTCGGACAGGCGACAAGAACTATGGCTACACCTTC. Amino acid sequence: CASSRTGDKNYGYTF.